Listed below are T cell receptor beta chains from one sample, sequenced in a study of T cell changes during pregnancy in multiple sclerosis. Method: immunoSEQ multiplex PCR; TCRdb's copy keeps in-frame clones and lacks some. The data show 80,000 to 130,000 clones, roughly 92% seen once. The material sequenced was peripheral blood, taken in the second trimester of pregnancy. These receptor sequences come from a female donor with multiple sclerosis, enrolled in a pregnancy study. The CDR3 runs from the conserved cysteine through the conserved F or W. D genes are given only for firm matches. For some rows the clone size is stated as once, few or many, or as a class when expanded; others skip it.

D: TRBD1; J: TRBJ1-1; size: -; V: TRBV6-4; CDR3: CASSQEGQSQAFF; DNA: TGTGCCAGCAGTCAAGAGGGACAGAGTCAAGCTTTCTTT
D: TRBD1; J: TRBJ2-1; size: -; V: TRBV5-1; CDR3: CASSLGQGRYNEQFF; DNA: TGCGCCAGCAGCTTGGGACAGGGAAGGTACAATGAGCAGTTCTTC
D: TRBD1; J: TRBJ1-1; size: -; V: TRBV4-2; CDR3: CASSLIGTGNTEAFF; DNA: TGTGCCAGCAGCCTGATCGGGACAGGGAACACTGAAGCTTTCTTT
D: -; J: TRBJ2-1; size: -; V: TRBV4-1; CDR3: CASSQGAGSYNEQFF; DNA: TGCGCCAGCAGCCAAGGGGCGGGGTCCTACAATGAGCAGTTCTTC
D: TRBD1; J: TRBJ1-5; size: -; V: TRBV7-3; CDR3: CASSQGGAGNQPQHF; DNA: TGTGCCAGCAGCCAAGGGGGCGCGGGCAATCAGCCCCAGCATTTT
D: -; J: TRBJ1-2; size: -; V: TRBV5-6; CDR3: CASRLQGPYGYTF; DNA: TGTGCCAGCAGATTACAGGGCCCATATGGCTACACCTTC
D: -; J: TRBJ1-4; size: -; V: TRBV6-5; CDR3: CASSSRGRVGEKLFF; DNA: TGTGCCAGCAGTTCCCGAGGGCGGGTCGGTGAAAAACTGTTTTTT
D: -; J: TRBJ1-1; size: few; V: TRBV9; CDR3: CASSPPRGGTEAFF; DNA: TGTGCCAGCAGCCCCCCCAGGGGCGGCACTGAAGCTTTCTTT
D: -; J: TRBJ1-5; size: -; V: TRBV6-4; CDR3: CASILQVYSNQPQHF; DNA: TGTGCCAGCATCCTACAGGTTTATAGCAATCAGCCCCAGCATTTT
D: TRBD2; J: TRBJ2-1; size: -; V: TRBV7-8; CDR3: CASSFSLITSGTGIPGYEQFF; DNA: TGTGCCAGCAGCTTTTCCCTAATCACTAGCGGGACGGGCATACCCGGCTATGAGCAGTTCTTC
D: -; J: TRBJ2-2; size: -; V: TRBV2; CDR3: CASSVALGGELFF; DNA: TGTGCCAGCAGTGTTGCCCTCGGCGGGGAGCTGTTTTTT
D: -; J: TRBJ1-4; size: -; V: TRBV18; CDR3: CASSPRGFASPSQEKLFF; DNA: TGTGCCAGCTCACCACGCGGCTTCGCATCGCCCTCCCAAGAAAAACTGTTTTTT
D: -; J: TRBJ2-3; size: -; V: TRBV19; CDR3: CATIGETDTQYF; DNA: TGTGCCACGATCGGTGAAACAGATACGCAGTATTTT
D: TRBD2; J: TRBJ2-1; size: -; V: TRBV5-1; CDR3: CASSLLAGVTYNEQFF; DNA: TGCGCCAGCAGCCTTTTAGCGGGAGTGACCTACAATGAGCAGTTCTTC
D: TRBD2; J: TRBJ2-1; size: -; V: TRBV7-8; CDR3: CASSSGTSGRGSYNEQFF; DNA: TGTGCCAGCAGCTCGGGGACTAGCGGGAGGGGGTCCTACAATGAGCAGTTCTTC
D: -; J: TRBJ2-1; size: -; V: TRBV6-5; CDR3: CASSYLLSSYNEQFF; DNA: TGTGCCAGCAGTTACCTCCTGAGCTCCTACAATGAGCAGTTCTTC
D: -; J: TRBJ2-7; size: once; V: TRBV5-8; CDR3: CASSRRTSYEQYF; DNA: TGTGCCAGCAGCAGGAGAACCTCCTACGAGCAGTACTTC
D: TRBD2; J: TRBJ2-1; size: once; V: TRBV10-2; CDR3: CASWSGTLNEQFF; DNA: TGCGCCAGCTGGAGCGGGACCCTCAATGAGCAGTTCTTC
D: TRBD1; J: TRBJ2-2; size: -; V: TRBV9; CDR3: CASSEVPVTGLGSGELFF; DNA: TGTGCCAGCAGCGAAGTGCCTGTGACAGGGCTCGGTTCCGGGGAGCTGTTTTTT
D: TRBD2; J: TRBJ2-1; size: -; V: TRBV6-1; CDR3: CASSEGAGGYNEQFF; DNA: TGTGCCAGCAGTGAGGGAGCGGGAGGTTACAATGAGCAGTTCTTC
D: -; J: TRBJ1-4; size: -; V: TRBV19; CDR3: CASSIGEKLFF; DNA: TGTGCCAGTAGTATCGGTGAAAAACTGTTTTTT
D: TRBD1; J: TRBJ2-7; size: -; V: TRBV29-1; CDR3: CSARQGETYEQYF; DNA: TGCAGCGCCCGACAGGGGGAAACCTACGAGCAGTACTTC
D: TRBD2; J: TRBJ2-2; size: -; V: TRBV7-8; CDR3: CASSPPGEGLASHTGELFF; DNA: TGTGCCAGCAGCCCCCCAGGTGAGGGACTAGCATCTCACACCGGGGAGCTGTTTTTT
D: -; J: TRBJ2-3; size: -; V: TRBV11-1; CDR3: CASSPRGGGPRTDTQYF; DNA: TGTGCCAGCAGCCCGAGGGGGGGAGGGCCTCGAACAGATACGCAGTATTTT
D: -; J: TRBJ2-7; size: -; V: TRBV30; CDR3: CAWSSGTSYEQYF; DNA: TGTGCCTGGTCGTCAGGGACTTCCTACGAGCAGTACTTC
D: TRBD2; J: TRBJ2-3; size: -; V: TRBV7-9; CDR3: CASSSRGGEATQYF; DNA: TGTGCCAGCAGCTCGAGGGGAGGGGAGGCTACGCAGTATTTT
D: TRBD1; J: TRBJ2-7; size: -; V: TRBV2; CDR3: CASKGDSPYEQYF; DNA: TGTGCCAGCAAGGGGGACAGCCCTTACGAGCAGTACTTC
D: -; J: TRBJ1-1; size: -; V: TRBV19; CDR3: CASSMYQGRGNTEAFF; DNA: TGTGCCAGTAGTATGTATCAAGGCAGGGGGAACACTGAAGCTTTCTTT
D: TRBD1; J: TRBJ1-1; size: few; V: TRBV30; CDR3: CACHNRGRRTEAFF; DNA: TGTGCCTGTCATAACAGGGGGCGCCGGACTGAAGCTTTCTTT
D: -; J: TRBJ1-2; size: once; V: TRBV9; CDR3: CASSVGRMAQGGVYGYTF; DNA: TGTGCCAGCAGCGTAGGACGGATGGCCCAGGGAGGCGTCTATGGCTACACCTTC
D: TRBD1; J: TRBJ2-7; size: -; V: TRBV6-1; CDR3: CAMALDRAYEQYF; DNA: TGTGCCATGGCTCTAGACAGGGCCTACGAGCAGTACTTC
D: -; J: TRBJ2-1; size: -; V: TRBV7-2; CDR3: CASSLAQQGRTGQFF; DNA: TGTGCCAGCAGCTTAGCGCAACAGGGCCGGACTGGGCAGTTCTTC
D: TRBD2; J: TRBJ2-3; size: -; V: TRBV9; CDR3: CASSVDGGSGGTDTQYF; DNA: TGTGCCAGCAGCGTAGACGGTGGTAGCGGGGGCACAGATACGCAGTATTTT
D: TRBD2; J: TRBJ2-1; size: -; V: TRBV10-3; CDR3: CAISGTSGGVDNEQFF; DNA: TGTGCCATCAGTGGGACTAGCGGGGGGGTGGACAATGAGCAGTTCTTC
D: TRBD1; J: TRBJ1-3; size: -; V: TRBV6-5; CDR3: CASSSTGGGGNTIYF; DNA: TGTGCCAGCAGCTCAACAGGGGGCGGCGGAAACACCATATATTTT
D: TRBD2; J: TRBJ2-3; size: -; V: TRBV18; CDR3: CASSRDYKSTDTQYF; DNA: TGTGCCAGCTCACGGGACTACAAGAGCACAGATACGCAGTATTTT
D: -; J: TRBJ1-3; size: -; V: TRBV7-9; CDR3: CASSLEQVKNTIYF; DNA: TGTGCCAGCAGCTTAGAACAGGTCAAGAACACCATATATTTT
D: -; J: TRBJ2-2; size: few; V: TRBV10-3; CDR3: CAISGAAGANTGELFF; DNA: TGTGCCATCAGTGGGGCTGCGGGGGCCAACACCGGGGAGCTGTTTTTT
D: -; J: TRBJ2-2; size: -; V: TRBV10-3; CDR3: CAISEEQGRGNTGELFF; DNA: TGTGCCATCAGTGAGGAACAGGGAAGGGGGAACACCGGGGAGCTGTTTTTT
D: -; J: TRBJ1-5; size: -; V: TRBV19; CDR3: CASSMTGGGQPQHF; DNA: TGTGCCAGTAGTATGACGGGGGGCGGACAGCCCCAGCATTTT
D: TRBD2; J: TRBJ2-1; size: -; V: TRBV11-2; CDR3: CASSSTSGLYNEQFF; DNA: TGTGCCAGCAGCTCGACTAGCGGGTTGTACAATGAGCAGTTCTTC
D: TRBD1; J: TRBJ2-7; size: -; V: TRBV5-1; CDR3: CASSTGTGEAYEQYF; DNA: TGCGCCAGCAGCACTGGGACAGGGGAGGCCTACGAGCAGTACTTC
D: TRBD1; J: TRBJ1-2; size: -; V: TRBV5-6; CDR3: CASSMTGQTLISGYTF; DNA: TGTGCCAGCAGCATGACAGGGCAGACGCTGATCAGTGGCTACACCTTC
D: TRBD1; J: TRBJ1-2; size: few; V: TRBV14; CDR3: CASSQGRDRDDGYTF; DNA: TGTGCCAGCAGCCAAGGCCGGGACAGGGACGATGGCTACACCTTC
D: TRBD2; J: TRBJ2-5; size: -; V: TRBV7-9; CDR3: CASSSSGRETQYF; DNA: TGTGCCAGCAGCTCTAGCGGTAGAGAGACCCAGTACTTC
D: TRBD2; J: TRBJ2-1; size: -; V: TRBV6-1; CDR3: CASSPWREAEQFF; DNA: TGTGCCAGCAGTCCCTGGCGGGAGGCTGAGCAGTTCTTC
D: -; J: TRBJ1-1; size: -; V: TRBV7-9; CDR3: CASSFRGAGVEEAFF; DNA: TGTGCCAGCAGCTTCCGGGGGGCAGGGGTGGAGGAAGCTTTCTTT
D: -; J: TRBJ2-1; size: -; V: TRBV7-9; CDR3: CASSTPGEKGSNEQFF; DNA: TGTGCCAGCAGCACCCCGGGAGAGAAGGGATCCAATGAGCAGTTCTTC
D: TRBD2; J: TRBJ2-1; size: -; V: TRBV15; CDR3: CATSRGRTSGFSYNEQFF; DNA: TGTGCCACCAGCAGAGGACGGACTAGCGGGTTCTCCTACAATGAGCAGTTCTTC
D: TRBD2; J: TRBJ2-1; size: -; V: TRBV11-3; CDR3: CASSPRTSGGNEQFF; DNA: TGTGCCAGCAGCCCCCGGACTAGCGGGGGTAATGAGCAGTTCTTC
D: TRBD2; J: TRBJ2-1; size: -; V: TRBV6-1; CDR3: CASSELGEGRVGEQFF; DNA: TGTGCCAGCAGTGAATTGGGGGAGGGCCGGGTGGGTGAGCAGTTCTTC
D: TRBD1; J: TRBJ1-2; size: -; V: TRBV19; CDR3: CASSRGTGTGPYGYTF; DNA: TGTGCCAGTAGTAGAGGAACCGGGACAGGGCCCTATGGCTACACCTTC
D: TRBD1; J: TRBJ2-5; size: -; V: TRBV5-6; CDR3: CASSDTGVQETQYF; DNA: TGTGCCAGCAGCGACACAGGGGTTCAAGAGACCCAGTACTTC
D: -; J: TRBJ2-3; size: -; V: TRBV28; CDR3: CASAPTEAYQTDTQYF; DNA: TGTGCCAGCGCTCCGACGGAGGCGTATCAGACAGATACGCAGTATTTT
D: TRBD1; J: TRBJ1-2; size: -; V: TRBV5-1; CDR3: CASSPTGGLGPSGYTF; DNA: TGCGCCAGCAGCCCAACAGGGGGCCTGGGGCCTAGCGGCTACACCTTC
D: -; J: TRBJ2-7; size: once; V: TRBV2; CDR3: CASSPRVLSYEQYF; DNA: TGTGCCAGCAGCCCCCGGGTCCTCTCCTACGAGCAGTACTTC
D: TRBD1; J: TRBJ2-7; size: once; V: TRBV28; CDR3: CASRTGQDIYEQYF; DNA: TGTGCCAGCAGGACGGGACAGGATATCTACGAGCAGTACTTC